Listed below are T cell receptor beta chains from one sample, sequenced in a study of cytomegalovirus exposure and HLA in healthy donors. The repertoire was sequenced with immunoSEQ multiplex PCR; TCRdb's copy has only in-frame clones and lacks some. The top ten hold under 15% of the sample, which has 150,000 to 200,000 clones, around 78% seen once. The sample consisted of PBMCs. Source of these receptors: a woman between 50 and 59 years old in good health and CMV-seropositive. Each CDR3 is given with its conserved first and last residue. A D gene is named only where the DNA matches it firmly. Clone size is not always given. Where it is, it says once, few, many or a class for expanded clones.

abundance: .; j_gene: TRBJ1-5; v_gene: TRBV19; d_gene: .; CDR3aa: CASSFSTGAYSNQPQHF; CDR3nt: TGTGCCAGTAGTTTCTCTACAGGCGCTTATAGCAATCAGCCCCAGCATTTT
abundance: .; j_gene: TRBJ1-4; v_gene: TRBV30; d_gene: TRBD1; CDR3aa: CAWSVKGAGEKLFF; CDR3nt: TGTGCCTGGAGTGTAAAGGGGGCGGGTGAAAAACTGTTTTTT
abundance: .; j_gene: TRBJ1-1; v_gene: TRBV29-1; d_gene: .; CDR3aa: CSAAGVSTEAFF; CDR3nt: TGCAGCGCCGCAGGGGTTTCCACTGAAGCTTTCTTT
abundance: .; j_gene: TRBJ1-5; v_gene: TRBV9; d_gene: .; CDR3aa: CASSVDQFNQPQHF; CDR3nt: TGTGCCAGCAGCGTAGACCAGTTCAATCAGCCCCAGCATTTT
abundance: .; j_gene: TRBJ2-2; v_gene: TRBV6-6; d_gene: .; CDR3aa: CASSYGGRGLFF; CDR3nt: TGTGCCAGCAGTTACGGCGGCAGAGGGCTGTTTTTT
abundance: .; j_gene: TRBJ2-4; v_gene: TRBV19; d_gene: TRBD2; CDR3aa: CASSIPARGVTAKNIQYF; CDR3nt: TGTGCCAGTAGTATCCCCGCGCGGGGGGTAACGGCCAAAAACATTCAGTACTTC
abundance: .; j_gene: TRBJ2-3; v_gene: TRBV5-4; d_gene: TRBD2; CDR3aa: CASSSLAGGGTDTQYF; CDR3nt: TGTGCCAGCAGCTCCTTAGCGGGGGGTGGCACAGATACGCAGTATTTT
abundance: few; j_gene: TRBJ2-2; v_gene: TRBV5-6; d_gene: TRBD2; CDR3aa: CASSGEGLAGFTGELFF; CDR3nt: TGTGCCAGCAGCGGGGAGGGACTAGCGGGATTCACCGGGGAGCTGTTTTTT
abundance: .; j_gene: TRBJ1-1; v_gene: TRBV2; d_gene: .; CDR3aa: CASSDSTGTRSEAFF; CDR3nt: TGTGCCAGCAGTGACTCGACAGGCACCCGAAGTGAAGCTTTCTTT
abundance: .; j_gene: TRBJ2-7; v_gene: TRBV4-2; d_gene: TRBD2; CDR3aa: CASSPGLAGAYEQYF; CDR3nt: TGTGCCAGCAGCCCCGGACTAGCGGGCGCATACGAGCAGTACTTC
abundance: .; j_gene: TRBJ2-7; v_gene: TRBV7-2; d_gene: .; CDR3aa: CASSFGGTYEQYF; CDR3nt: TGTGCCAGCAGCTTTGGGGGGACCTACGAGCAGTACTTC
abundance: .; j_gene: TRBJ1-4; v_gene: TRBV5-6; d_gene: TRBD1; CDR3aa: CASSWVGTGGNSRREKLFF; CDR3nt: TGTGCCAGCAGCTGGGTAGGGACAGGGGGAAACTCTCGCCGTGAAAAACTGTTTTTT
abundance: .; j_gene: TRBJ2-5; v_gene: TRBV5-1; d_gene: .; CDR3aa: CASSSAGQSGETQYF; CDR3nt: TGCGCCAGCAGCTCGGCTGGACAGTCTGGGGAGACCCAGTACTTC
abundance: .; j_gene: TRBJ1-1; v_gene: TRBV5-5; d_gene: .; CDR3aa: CASSFRGSTEAFF; CDR3nt: TGTGCCAGCAGCTTCCGGGGGTCTACTGAAGCTTTCTTT
abundance: .; j_gene: TRBJ2-3; v_gene: TRBV5-1; d_gene: .; CDR3aa: CASSQTREQYF; CDR3nt: TGCGCCAGCAGCCAAACGCGGGAACAGTATTTT
abundance: .; j_gene: TRBJ1-5; v_gene: TRBV10-2; d_gene: .; CDR3aa: CASGTTHQPQHF; CDR3nt: TGCGCCAGCGGGACAACCCATCAGCCCCAGCATTTT
abundance: .; j_gene: TRBJ2-1; v_gene: TRBV9; d_gene: TRBD2; CDR3aa: CASKPAGASNEQFF; CDR3nt: TGTGCCAGCAAGCCAGCGGGAGCCTCGAATGAGCAGTTCTTC
abundance: .; j_gene: TRBJ2-7; v_gene: TRBV6-6; d_gene: .; CDR3aa: CASTRQESYEQYF; CDR3nt: TGTGCCAGCACCAGACAGGAATCCTACGAGCAGTACTTC
abundance: .; j_gene: TRBJ2-5; v_gene: TRBV19; d_gene: TRBD2; CDR3aa: CASSGGLAGAQETQYF; CDR3nt: TGTGCCAGTAGTGGGGGACTAGCGGGGGCCCAAGAGACCCAGTACTTC
abundance: .; j_gene: TRBJ1-5; v_gene: TRBV7-9; d_gene: .; CDR3aa: CASSLASPGQPQHF; CDR3nt: TGTGCCAGCAGCTTAGCCAGTCCGGGGCAGCCCCAGCATTTT
abundance: .; j_gene: TRBJ1-1; v_gene: TRBV29-1; d_gene: TRBD1; CDR3aa: CSVGTGGAGTEAFF; CDR3nt: TGCAGCGTGGGGACAGGGGGCGCGGGCACTGAAGCTTTCTTT
abundance: .; j_gene: TRBJ2-1; v_gene: TRBV9; d_gene: TRBD2; CDR3aa: CASSVDPGEGNEQFF; CDR3nt: TGTGCCAGCAGCGTAGACCCGGGGGAGGGGAATGAGCAGTTCTTC
abundance: .; j_gene: TRBJ1-2; v_gene: TRBV30; d_gene: .; CDR3aa: CAWNTGFYGYTF; CDR3nt: TGTGCCTGGAACACAGGGTTCTATGGCTACACCTTC
abundance: .; j_gene: TRBJ2-7; v_gene: TRBV29-1; d_gene: TRBD1; CDR3aa: CSVTRQGRPNEQYF; CDR3nt: TGCAGCGTCACCAGACAGGGGAGGCCCAACGAGCAGTACTTC
abundance: .; j_gene: TRBJ1-1; v_gene: TRBV20-1; d_gene: .; CDR3aa: CSARSRTEAFF; CDR3nt: TGCAGTGCCCGGTCTCGAACTGAAGCTTTCTTT
abundance: .; j_gene: TRBJ2-2; v_gene: TRBV27; d_gene: .; CDR3aa: CASSPGVRYTGELFF; CDR3nt: TGTGCCAGCAGTCCGGGGGTCCGGTACACCGGGGAGCTGTTTTTT
abundance: .; j_gene: TRBJ2-7; v_gene: TRBV10-3; d_gene: .; CDR3aa: CAIRGAGSNEQYF; CDR3nt: TGTGCCATCAGAGGGGCAGGGTCGAACGAGCAGTACTTC
abundance: .; j_gene: TRBJ2-3; v_gene: TRBV5-1; d_gene: TRBD2; CDR3aa: CASSRSGGAADTQYF; CDR3nt: TGCGCCAGCAGCCGTTCGGGGGGGGCCGCAGATACGCAGTATTTT
abundance: .; j_gene: TRBJ1-4; v_gene: TRBV12-5; d_gene: .; CDR3aa: CASGFFLERGREGTNEKLFF; CDR3nt: TGTGCTAGTGGTTTCTTCCTCGAGAGGGGGAGGGAAGGAACTAATGAAAAACTGTTTTTT
abundance: .; j_gene: TRBJ1-5; v_gene: TRBV19; d_gene: TRBD1; CDR3aa: CASSNRDRGLSNQPQHF; CDR3nt: TGTGCCAGTAGCAACCGGGACAGGGGGCTTAGCAATCAGCCCCAGCATTTT
abundance: .; j_gene: TRBJ1-1; v_gene: TRBV7-6; d_gene: .; CDR3aa: CASSLDEGNTEAFF; CDR3nt: TGTGCCAGCAGCTTAGACGAGGGGAACACTGAAGCTTTCTTT
abundance: few; j_gene: TRBJ1-2; v_gene: TRBV10-3; d_gene: TRBD1; CDR3aa: CAISRGTGIYGYTF; CDR3nt: TGTGCCATCAGTCGAGGGACAGGGATTTATGGCTACACCTTC
abundance: .; j_gene: TRBJ2-5; v_gene: TRBV5-4; d_gene: TRBD2; CDR3aa: CASSLAPAGGQETQYF; CDR3nt: TGTGCCAGCAGCTTGGCGCCAGCGGGGGGGCAAGAGACCCAGTACTTC
abundance: .; j_gene: TRBJ1-2; v_gene: TRBV6-4; d_gene: TRBD1; CDR3aa: CASSVPRQGLCGYTF; CDR3nt: TGTGCCAGCAGTGTGCCGAGACAGGGTCTCTGTGGCTACACCTTC
abundance: .; j_gene: TRBJ1-1; v_gene: TRBV6-5; d_gene: .; CDR3aa: CASSFNRDDTEAFF; CDR3nt: TGTGCCAGCAGTTTCAACAGGGACGACACTGAAGCTTTCTTT
abundance: .; j_gene: TRBJ2-6; v_gene: TRBV15; d_gene: TRBD1; CDR3aa: CATSRAKTGARGANVLTF; CDR3nt: TGTGCCACCAGCAGAGCTAAAACAGGGGCAAGGGGGGCCAACGTCCTGACTTTC
abundance: few; j_gene: TRBJ1-1; v_gene: TRBV2; d_gene: .; CDR3aa: CASSWGVNTEAFF; CDR3nt: TGTGCCAGCAGTTGGGGGGTGAACACTGAAGCTTTCTTT
abundance: .; j_gene: TRBJ2-1; v_gene: TRBV9; d_gene: TRBD2; CDR3aa: CASHPSGGLSSYNEQFF; CDR3nt: TGTGCCAGCCATCCTAGCGGGGGACTTAGCTCCTACAATGAGCAGTTCTTC
abundance: few; j_gene: TRBJ2-2; v_gene: TRBV2; d_gene: TRBD2; CDR3aa: CASTNRGGTGELFF; CDR3nt: TGTGCCAGCACCAATCGGGGGGGGACCGGGGAGCTGTTTTTT
abundance: .; j_gene: TRBJ1-3; v_gene: TRBV7-9; d_gene: .; CDR3aa: CASSSAGSGLTGNTIYF; CDR3nt: TGTGCCAGCAGCTCGGCGGGGTCGGGACTTACAGGAAACACCATATATTTT
abundance: few; j_gene: TRBJ1-1; v_gene: TRBV2; d_gene: .; CDR3aa: CASRPRGLNTEAFF; CDR3nt: TGTGCCAGCAGACCCAGGGGATTGAACACTGAAGCTTTCTTT
abundance: few; j_gene: TRBJ2-7; v_gene: TRBV19; d_gene: TRBD1; CDR3aa: CASSKTGIAYEQYF; CDR3nt: TGTGCCAGTAGCAAGACAGGGATCGCCTACGAGCAGTACTTC
abundance: few; j_gene: TRBJ1-1; v_gene: TRBV7-9; d_gene: .; CDR3aa: CASSFGIEAFF; CDR3nt: TGTGCCAGCAGCTTCGGGATTGAAGCTTTCTTT
abundance: .; j_gene: TRBJ1-5; v_gene: TRBV5-1; d_gene: .; CDR3aa: CASSLGQGGGQPQHF; CDR3nt: TGCGCCAGCAGCTTGGGGCAGGGAGGAGGTCAGCCCCAGCATTTT
abundance: .; j_gene: TRBJ1-5; v_gene: TRBV6-1; d_gene: .; CDR3aa: CASSGTNQPQHF; CDR3nt: TGTGCCAGCAGTGGGACTAATCAGCCCCAGCATTTT
abundance: .; j_gene: TRBJ1-1; v_gene: TRBV5-4; d_gene: .; CDR3aa: CASSPTGMNTEAFF; CDR3nt: TGTGCCAGCAGCCCAACAGGGATGAACACTGAAGCTTTCTTT
abundance: .; j_gene: TRBJ2-1; v_gene: TRBV2; d_gene: .; CDR3aa: CASSVGRGQFF; CDR3nt: TGTGCCAGCAGTGTTGGCAGAGGCCAGTTCTTC
abundance: few; j_gene: TRBJ1-2; v_gene: TRBV27; d_gene: TRBD1; CDR3aa: CASSSGQGNYGYTF; CDR3nt: TGTGCCAGCAGTTCGGGACAGGGGAACTATGGCTACACCTTC
abundance: .; j_gene: TRBJ1-5; v_gene: TRBV9; d_gene: .; CDR3aa: CASSVGQFNQPQHF; CDR3nt: TGTGCCAGCAGCGTCGGACAATTTAATCAGCCCCAGCATTTT
abundance: .; j_gene: TRBJ1-5; v_gene: TRBV2; d_gene: TRBD1; CDR3aa: CASDRVGSMSQHF; CDR3nt: TGTGCCAGCGACAGGGTCGGGAGTATGTCCCAGCATTTT
abundance: .; j_gene: TRBJ1-1; v_gene: TRBV19; d_gene: .; CDR3aa: CASSYVTEAFF; CDR3nt: TGTGCCAGTAGCTATGTCACTGAAGCTTTCTTT
abundance: .; j_gene: TRBJ2-1; v_gene: TRBV27; d_gene: TRBD2; CDR3aa: CASSLSASGGRTQFF; CDR3nt: TGTGCCAGCAGTTTATCGGCTAGCGGGGGCAGGACGCAGTTCTTC
abundance: few; j_gene: TRBJ1-2; v_gene: TRBV20-1; d_gene: .; CDR3aa: CSAREGYGYTF; CDR3nt: TGCAGTGCTAGGGAGGGATATGGCTACACCTTC
abundance: .; j_gene: TRBJ1-6; v_gene: TRBV18; d_gene: .; CDR3aa: CASSPTGFDSPLHF; CDR3nt: TGTGCCAGCTCACCCACAGGGTTTGATTCACCCCTCCACTTT
abundance: .; j_gene: TRBJ2-7; v_gene: TRBV6-1; d_gene: TRBD2; CDR3aa: CASSESRTSGDEQYF; CDR3nt: TGTGCCAGCAGTGAATCGCGGACTAGCGGGGACGAGCAGTACTTC
abundance: .; j_gene: TRBJ2-3; v_gene: TRBV19; d_gene: TRBD2; CDR3aa: CASSIVALAGGRGDTQYF; CDR3nt: TGTGCCAGTAGTATAGTGGCACTAGCGGGGGGTCGGGGAGATACGCAGTATTTT
abundance: .; j_gene: TRBJ2-7; v_gene: TRBV11-3; d_gene: .; CDR3aa: CASSQGGSLIYEQYF; CDR3nt: TGTGCCAGCAGCCAGGGTGGTAGCCTAATCTACGAGCAGTACTTC
abundance: .; j_gene: TRBJ1-1; v_gene: TRBV7-2; d_gene: .; CDR3aa: CASSIKQNLEAFF; CDR3nt: TGTGCCAGCAGCATAAAACAGAATTTAGAAGCTTTCTTT
abundance: .; j_gene: TRBJ1-6; v_gene: TRBV6-1; d_gene: .; CDR3aa: CASSDPSLHYNSPLHF; CDR3nt: TGTGCCAGCAGTGACCCGAGTCTTCACTATAATTCACCCCTCCACTTT
abundance: .; j_gene: TRBJ2-3; v_gene: TRBV5-1; d_gene: .; CDR3aa: CASSSPTGGGDTQYF; CDR3nt: TGCGCCAGCAGCAGCCCTACAGGCGGCGGTGATACGCAGTATTTT